This TCR beta chain came from a study of blood T cells in healthy people across ages. The authors ran a second PCR of roughly 6 to 12 cycles using a sample-barcoded 5' primer and a J-beta primer mix. In TCRdb, the 5' RACE reads were re-called with MiXCR into one record per CDR3 protein. The top ten clones hold roughly 10% of a sample with more than 750,000 distinct CDR3 sequences, 25% to 30% of them seen once. V dropped 4 bases and J dropped 1 base, with 14 bases sitting between them. CDR1 and CDR2 from the germline V gene are SGHRS and YFSETQ. This CDR3 is built from 15 residues. The data were also submitted as part of a second study, on T cells of mothers and their children.

Sequencing was carried out using blood. The chain is built from TRBV5-1 and TRBJ1-1; no firm D call. This clonotype originated in a woman in her thirties or forties in good health. CDR3 region: CASSPRTATNTEAFF. The CDR3 nucleotides read TGCGCCAGCAGCCCCCGGACGGCCACGAACACTGAAGCTTTCTTT.